This paragraph covers one TCR beta chain sequence. The source of the sample is a study of blood T cell repertoires in COVID-19. CDR3 length equals 14 residues. V shed 5 bases, J shed 3 bases, and the junction held 3 bases outside the gene matches. Germline V gene sequence: CDR1 SGHVS, CDR2 FQNEAQ. Here immunoSEQ multiplex PCR was the method, and the copy in TCRdb shows in-frame clones only, minus some. The table includes 200,000 to 250,000 clones, around 90% detected once. The V and J genes are TRBV7-8 and TRBJ1-5, with 8 bases fitting TRBD1. The sample consisted of PBMCs or T cells enriched from blood (not recorded which). The sequence was collected from a woman between 18 and 29 years old who had recovered from COVID-19. CDR3 sequence (DNA): TGTGCCAGCAGCCTGGGACAGGCCAATCAGCCCCAGCATTTT. Its translation is CASSLGQANQPQHF.